This T cell receptor beta chain is from a study of immune evolution from preneoplasia to lung adenocarcinoma. This clone occurred a few times. Its target is not known. The study's findings and limits: Top clone frequencies peaked in normal lung, apparently declining through invasive adenocarcinoma. Compared with EGFR-mutant or double wild-type lesions, KRAS-mutant nodules were more clonal.

The repertoire was sequenced with immunoSEQ multiplex PCR; TCRdb's copy has only in-frame clones and lacks some. The data show 15,000 to 20,000 clones, 75% to 90% seen once. V lost 10 bases and J 4 bases, leaving 16 bases between the germline ends. This CDR3 is 13 amino acids long. Germline CDR1 reads MNHEY; CDR2 reads SVGAGI. The rearrangement links TRBV6-5 to TRBJ1-1; possibly TRBD1 for D (5 bases). This clonotype was sampled from a person between 70 and 80 years old with invasive lung adenocarcinoma. Material for sequencing was FFPE invasive lung adenocarcinoma tissue. This CDR3 reads CATRNQGSTEAFF. For the CDR3, the DNA is TGTGCCACCAGGAATCAGGGCAGCACTGAAGCTTTCTTT.